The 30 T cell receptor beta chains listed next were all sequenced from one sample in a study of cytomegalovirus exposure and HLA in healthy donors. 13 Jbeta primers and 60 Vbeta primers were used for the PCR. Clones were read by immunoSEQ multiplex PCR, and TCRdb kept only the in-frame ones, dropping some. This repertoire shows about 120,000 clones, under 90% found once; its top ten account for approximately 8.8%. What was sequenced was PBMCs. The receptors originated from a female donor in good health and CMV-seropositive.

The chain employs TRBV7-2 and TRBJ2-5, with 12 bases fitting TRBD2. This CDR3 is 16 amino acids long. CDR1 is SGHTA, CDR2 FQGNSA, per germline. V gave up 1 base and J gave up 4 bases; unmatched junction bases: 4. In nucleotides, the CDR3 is TGTGCCAGCAGCTTAGGACTAGCGGGGGTGAGAGAGACCCAGTACTTC. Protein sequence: CASSLGLAGVRETQYF.

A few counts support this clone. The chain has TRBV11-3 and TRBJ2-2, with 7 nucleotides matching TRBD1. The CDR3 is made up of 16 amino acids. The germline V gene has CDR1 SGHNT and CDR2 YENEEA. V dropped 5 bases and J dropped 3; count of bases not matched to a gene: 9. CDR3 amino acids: CASSLQGPGDTGELFF. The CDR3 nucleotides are TGTGCCAGCAGCCTACAGGGGCCTGGCGACACCGGGGAGCTGTTTTTT. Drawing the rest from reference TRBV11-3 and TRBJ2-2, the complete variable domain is EAGVVQSPRYKIIEKKQPVAFWCNPISGHNTLYWYLQNLGQGPELLIRYENEEAVDDSQLPKDRFSAERLKGVDSTLKIQPAELGDSAVYLCASSLQGPGDTGELFFGEGSRLTVL.

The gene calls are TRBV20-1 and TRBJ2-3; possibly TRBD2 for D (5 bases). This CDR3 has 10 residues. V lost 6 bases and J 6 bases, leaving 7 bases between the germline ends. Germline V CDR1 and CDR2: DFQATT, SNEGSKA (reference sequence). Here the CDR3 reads CSALGDTQYF. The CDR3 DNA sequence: TGCAGTGCACTAGGGGATACGCAGTATTTT.

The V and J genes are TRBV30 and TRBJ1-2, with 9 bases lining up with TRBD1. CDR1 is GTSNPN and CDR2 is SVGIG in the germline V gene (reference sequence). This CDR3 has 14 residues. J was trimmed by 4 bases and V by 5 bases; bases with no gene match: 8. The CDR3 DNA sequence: TGTGCCTGGCTGGGACAGGGATTAGGCTATGGCTACACCTTC. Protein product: CAWLGQGLGYGYTF.

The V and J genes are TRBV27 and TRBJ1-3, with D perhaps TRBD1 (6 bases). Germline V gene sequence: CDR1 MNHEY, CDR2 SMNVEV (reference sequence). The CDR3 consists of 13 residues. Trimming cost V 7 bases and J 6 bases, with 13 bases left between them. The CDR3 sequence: CASTGTSKNTIYF. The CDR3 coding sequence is TGTGCCAGCACCGGGACAAGTAAAAACACCATATATTTT.

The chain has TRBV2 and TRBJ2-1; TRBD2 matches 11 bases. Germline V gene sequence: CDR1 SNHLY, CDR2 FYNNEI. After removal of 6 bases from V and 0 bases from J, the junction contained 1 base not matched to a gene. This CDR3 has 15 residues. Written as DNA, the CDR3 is TGTGCCAGCAGGCTAGCGGGGGGCTCCTACAATGAGCAGTTCTTC. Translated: CASRLAGGSYNEQFF.

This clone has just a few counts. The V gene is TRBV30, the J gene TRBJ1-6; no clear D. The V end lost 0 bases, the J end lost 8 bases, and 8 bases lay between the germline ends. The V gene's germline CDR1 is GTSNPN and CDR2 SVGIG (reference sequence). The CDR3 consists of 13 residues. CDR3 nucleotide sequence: TGTGCCTGGAGTGTCGAGGCCCATTCACCCCTCCACTTT. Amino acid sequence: CAWSVEAHSPLHF.

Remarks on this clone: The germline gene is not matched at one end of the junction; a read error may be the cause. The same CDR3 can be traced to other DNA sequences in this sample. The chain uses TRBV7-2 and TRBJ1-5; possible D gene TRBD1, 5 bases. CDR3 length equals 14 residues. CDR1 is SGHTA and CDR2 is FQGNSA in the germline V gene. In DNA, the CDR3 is TGTGCCAGCAGCTTAGATAGGGGCAACCAGCCCCAGCATTTT. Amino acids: CASSLDRGNQPQHF.

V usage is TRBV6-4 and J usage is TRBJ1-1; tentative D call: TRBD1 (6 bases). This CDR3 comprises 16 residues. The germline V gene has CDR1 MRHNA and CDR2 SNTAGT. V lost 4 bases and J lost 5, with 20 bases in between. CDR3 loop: CASSVHGQGQNTEAFF. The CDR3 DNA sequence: TGTGCCAGCAGTGTTCATGGGCAGGGGCAGAATACTGAAGCTTTCTTT.

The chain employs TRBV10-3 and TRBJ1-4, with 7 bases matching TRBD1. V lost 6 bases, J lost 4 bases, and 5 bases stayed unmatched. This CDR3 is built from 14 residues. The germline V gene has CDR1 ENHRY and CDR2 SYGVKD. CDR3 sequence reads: CAISGDSLNEKLFF. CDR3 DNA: TGTGCCATCAGCGGGGACAGTCTTAATGAAAAACTGTTTTTT.

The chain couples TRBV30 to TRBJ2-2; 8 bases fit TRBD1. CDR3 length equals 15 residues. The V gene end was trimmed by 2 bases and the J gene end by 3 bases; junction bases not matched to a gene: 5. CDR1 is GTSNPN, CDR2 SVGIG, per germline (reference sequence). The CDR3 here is CAWSWVDRDTGELFF. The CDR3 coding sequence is TGTGCCTGGAGTTGGGTGGACAGGGACACCGGGGAGCTGTTTTTT.

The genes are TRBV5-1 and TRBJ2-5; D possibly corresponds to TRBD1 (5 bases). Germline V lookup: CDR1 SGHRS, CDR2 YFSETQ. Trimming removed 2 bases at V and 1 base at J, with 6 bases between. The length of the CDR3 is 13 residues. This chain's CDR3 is CASSFQGQETQYF. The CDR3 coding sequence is TGCGCCAGCAGCTTCCAGGGCCAAGAGACCCAGTACTTC.

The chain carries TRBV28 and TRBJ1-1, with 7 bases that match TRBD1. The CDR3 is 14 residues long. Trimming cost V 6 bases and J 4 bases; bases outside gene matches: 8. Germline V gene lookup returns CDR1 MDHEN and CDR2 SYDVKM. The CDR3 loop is CASRTPDRFTEAFF. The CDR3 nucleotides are TGTGCCAGCAGAACCCCGGACAGGTTCACTGAAGCTTTCTTT.

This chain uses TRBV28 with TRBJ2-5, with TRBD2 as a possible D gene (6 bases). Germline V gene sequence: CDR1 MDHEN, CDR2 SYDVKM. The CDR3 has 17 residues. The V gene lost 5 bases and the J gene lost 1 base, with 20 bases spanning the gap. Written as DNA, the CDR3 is TGTGCCAGCAGTCCGGGTCGGGGAGCGGGTCCCCAAGAGACCCAGTACTTC. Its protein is CASSPGRGAGPQETQYF.

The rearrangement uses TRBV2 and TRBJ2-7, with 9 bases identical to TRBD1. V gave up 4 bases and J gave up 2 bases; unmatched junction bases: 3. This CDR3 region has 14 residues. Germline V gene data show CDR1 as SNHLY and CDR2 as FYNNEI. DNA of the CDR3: TGTGCCAGCAGTGTTGACAGGGGGACCTACGAGCAGTACTTC. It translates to CASSVDRGTYEQYF. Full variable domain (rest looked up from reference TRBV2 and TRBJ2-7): EPEVTQTPSHQVTQMGQEVILRCVPISNHLYFYWYRQILGQKVEFLVSFYNNEISEKSEIFDDQFSVERPDGSNFTLKIRSTKLEDSAMYFCASSVDRGTYEQYFGPGTRLTVT.

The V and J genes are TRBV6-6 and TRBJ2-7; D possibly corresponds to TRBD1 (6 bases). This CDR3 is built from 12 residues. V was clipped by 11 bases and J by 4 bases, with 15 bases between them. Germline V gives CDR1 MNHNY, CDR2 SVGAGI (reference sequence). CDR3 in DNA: TGTGCCTGCCAGGGGAATCCTTACGAGCAGTACTTC. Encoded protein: CACQGNPYEQYF.

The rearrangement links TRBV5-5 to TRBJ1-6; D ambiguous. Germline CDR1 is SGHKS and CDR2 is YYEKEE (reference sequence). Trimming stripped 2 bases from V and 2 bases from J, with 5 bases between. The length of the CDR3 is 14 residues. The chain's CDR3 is CASSFLTYNSPLHF. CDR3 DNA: TGTGCCAGCAGCTTCCTTACCTATAATTCACCCCTCCACTTT.

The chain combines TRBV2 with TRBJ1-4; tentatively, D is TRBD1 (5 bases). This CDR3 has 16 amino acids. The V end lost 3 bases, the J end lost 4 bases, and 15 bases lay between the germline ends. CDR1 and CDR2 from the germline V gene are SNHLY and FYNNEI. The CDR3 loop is CASSEIVGGNNEKLFF. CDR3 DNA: TGTGCCAGCAGTGAGATTGTGGGGGGGAATAATGAAAAACTGTTTTTT.

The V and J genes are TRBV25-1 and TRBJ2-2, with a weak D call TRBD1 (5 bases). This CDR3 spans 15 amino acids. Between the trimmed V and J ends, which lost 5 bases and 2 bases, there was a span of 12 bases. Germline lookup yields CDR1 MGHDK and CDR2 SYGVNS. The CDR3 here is CASSKAQGNTGELFF. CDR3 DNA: TGTGCCAGCAGTAAGGCTCAGGGAAACACCGGGGAGCTGTTTTTT.

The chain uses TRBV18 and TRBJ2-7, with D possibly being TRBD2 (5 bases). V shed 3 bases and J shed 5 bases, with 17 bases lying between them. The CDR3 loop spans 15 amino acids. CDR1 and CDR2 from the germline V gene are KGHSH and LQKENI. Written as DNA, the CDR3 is TGTGCCAGCTCACCTCACGAGGGCCCTCTGAACGAGCAGTACTTC. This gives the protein CASSPHEGPLNEQYF.

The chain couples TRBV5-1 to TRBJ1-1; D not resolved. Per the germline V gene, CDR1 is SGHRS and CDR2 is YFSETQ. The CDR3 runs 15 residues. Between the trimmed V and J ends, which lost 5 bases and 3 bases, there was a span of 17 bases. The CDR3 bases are TGCGCCAGCAGGCTCATTGAGGCGGAAGACACTGAAGCTTTCTTT. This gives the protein CASRLIEAEDTEAFF. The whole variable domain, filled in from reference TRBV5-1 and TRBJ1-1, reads KAGVTQTPRYLIKTRGQQVTLSCSPISGHRSVSWYQQTPGQGLQFLFEYFSETQRNKGNFPGRFSGRQFSNSRSEMNVSTLELGDSALYLCASRLIEAEDTEAFFGQGTRLTVV.

CDR3 region: CASSPRENSPLHF. DNA of the CDR3: TGTGCCAGCAGCCCCCGGGAAAATTCACCCCTCCACTTT. The genes are TRBV27 and TRBJ1-6; no clear D. Germline CDR1 and CDR2: MNHEY and SMNVEV (reference sequence). The CDR3 runs to 13 residues. The V end lost 6 bases, the J end lost 7 bases, and 10 bases lay between the germline ends.

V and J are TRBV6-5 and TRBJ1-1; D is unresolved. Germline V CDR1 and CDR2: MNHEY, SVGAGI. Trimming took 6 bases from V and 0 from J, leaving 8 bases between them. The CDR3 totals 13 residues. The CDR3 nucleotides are TGTGCCAGCAGACCCCGAGTGAACACTGAAGCTTTCTTT. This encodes CASRPRVNTEAFF.

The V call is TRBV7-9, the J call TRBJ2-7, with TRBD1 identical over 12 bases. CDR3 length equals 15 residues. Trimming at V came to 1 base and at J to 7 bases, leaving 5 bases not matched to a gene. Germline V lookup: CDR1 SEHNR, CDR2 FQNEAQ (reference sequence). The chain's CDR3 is CASSLDGTGGQEQYF. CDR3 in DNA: TGTGCCAGCAGCTTAGACGGGACAGGGGGCCAGGAGCAGTACTTC. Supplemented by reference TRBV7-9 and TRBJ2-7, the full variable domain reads DTGVSQNPRHKITKRGQNVTFRCDPISEHNRLYWYRQTLGQGPEFLTYFQNEAQLEKSRLLSDRFSAERPKGSFSTLEIQRTEQGDSAMYLCASSLDGTGGQEQYFGPGTRLTVT.

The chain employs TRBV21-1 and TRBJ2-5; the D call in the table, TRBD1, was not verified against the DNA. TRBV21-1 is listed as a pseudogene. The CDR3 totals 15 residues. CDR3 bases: TGTGCCAGCAGCATTACCGGGACAGGGCAAGAGACCCAGTACTTC. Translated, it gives CASSITGTGQETQYF.

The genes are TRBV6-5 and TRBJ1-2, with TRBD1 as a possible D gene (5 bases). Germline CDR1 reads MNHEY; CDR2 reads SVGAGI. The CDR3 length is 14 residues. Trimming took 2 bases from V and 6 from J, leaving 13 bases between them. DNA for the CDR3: TGTGCCAGCAGTTACACGGGGGGGGAGAATGGCTACACCTTC. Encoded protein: CASSYTGGENGYTF.

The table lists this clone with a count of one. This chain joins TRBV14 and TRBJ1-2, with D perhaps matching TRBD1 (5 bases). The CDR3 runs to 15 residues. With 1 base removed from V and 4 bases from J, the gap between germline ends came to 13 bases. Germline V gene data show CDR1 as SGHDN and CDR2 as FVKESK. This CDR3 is CASSQGRGRGYGYTF. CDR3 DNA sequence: TGTGCCAGCAGCCAAGGGCGGGGCCGGGGCTATGGCTACACCTTC. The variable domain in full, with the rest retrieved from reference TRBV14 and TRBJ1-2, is EAGVTQFPSHSVIEKGQTVTLRCDPISGHDNLYWYRRVMGKEIKFLLHFVKESKQDESGMPNNRFLAERTGGTYSTLKVQPAELEDSGVYFCASSQGRGRGYGYTFGSGTRLTVV.

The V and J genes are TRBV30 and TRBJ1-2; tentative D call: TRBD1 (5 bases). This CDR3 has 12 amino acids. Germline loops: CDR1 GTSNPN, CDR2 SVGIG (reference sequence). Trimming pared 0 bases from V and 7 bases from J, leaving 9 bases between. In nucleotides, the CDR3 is TGTGCCTGGAGTGTAACAGGTGCTGGCTACACCTTC. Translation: CAWSVTGAGYTF. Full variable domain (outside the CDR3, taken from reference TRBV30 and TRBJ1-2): SQTIHQWPATLVQPVGSPLSLECTVEGTSNPNLYWYRQAAGRGLQLLFYSVGIGQISSEVPQNLSASRPQDRQFILSSKKLLLSDSGFYLCAWSVTGAGYTFGSGTRLTVV.

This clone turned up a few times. CDR3 DNA sequence: TGTGCCAGCAGGGGGGACAGGAAAGACTATGGCTACACCTTC. Protein: CASRGDRKDYGYTF. J is TRBJ1-2 and V is TRBV6-1; 8 positions agree with TRBD1. The germline V gene encodes CDR1 MNHNS and CDR2 SASEGT. V lost 6 bases to trimming and J lost 3 bases; unmatched junction nucleotides: 6. This CDR3 spans 14 amino acids.

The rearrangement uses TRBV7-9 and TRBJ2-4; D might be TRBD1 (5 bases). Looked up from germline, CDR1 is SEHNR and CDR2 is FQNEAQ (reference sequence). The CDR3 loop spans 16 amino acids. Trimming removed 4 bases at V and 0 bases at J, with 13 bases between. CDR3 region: CASSSTGSLAKNIQYF. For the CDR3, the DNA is TGTGCCAGCAGCTCCACAGGATCACTAGCCAAAAACATTCAGTACTTC.